This entry lists 13 T cell receptor beta chains sequenced from one sample in a study of blood T cell repertoires in COVID-19. Clones were sequenced by immunoSEQ multiplex PCR, and TCRdb holds only the in-frame ones, with some missing. The sample includes some 150,000 clones, about nine tenths of them seen just once. Sequenced material: peripheral blood. All receptors derive from a woman aged 80 or older with acute or convalescent COVID-19.

This clone was recorded once. The chain has TRBV19 and TRBJ1-1, with 9 bases that match TRBD1. The trim removed 7 bases at V and 5 bases at J, leaving 5 bases unmatched. CDR1 LNHDA and CDR2 SQIVND come from the germline V gene (reference sequence). The CDR3 sequence is 13 residues long. The chain's CDR3 is CASKTGGLTEAFF. The CDR3 region has the DNA TGTGCCAGTAAGACAGGGGGATTGACTGAAGCTTTCTTT. Based on the CDR3 plus reference TRBV19 and TRBJ1-1, the full variable domain is DGGITQSPKYLFRKEGQNVTLSCEQNLNHDAMYWYRQDPGQGLRLIYYSQIVNDFQKGDIAEGYSVSREKKESFPLTVTSAQKNPTAFYLCASKTGGLTEAFFGQGTRLTVV.

The rearrangement uses TRBV7-9 and TRBJ2-4, with 9 bases that match TRBD2. Looked up from germline, CDR1 is SEHNR and CDR2 is FQNEAQ (reference sequence). The V segment lost 5 bases and the J segment 6 bases; nucleotides outside the gene matches: 5. The length of the CDR3 is 14 residues. DNA of the CDR3: TGTGCCAGCAGCCCCAGCGGGGGGATAAACATTCAGTACTTC. It encodes CASSPSGGINIQYF.

The chain employs TRBV5-6 and TRBJ1-1; D is possibly TRBD1 (5 bases). Trimming took 0 bases from V and 1 from J, leaving 16 bases between them. The CDR3 consists of 17 residues. The germline V gene has CDR1 SGHDT and CDR2 YYEEEE. The CDR3 nucleotides read TGTGCCAGCAGCTTGGTTGGTAAAAGGACAACGAACACTGAAGCTTTCTTT. Translated: CASSLVGKRTTNTEAFF. The full variable domain, in which reference TRBV5-6 and TRBJ1-1 provide the parts outside the CDR3, is DAGVTQSPTHLIKTRGQQVTLRCSPKSGHDTVSWYQQALGQGPQFIFQYYEEEERQRGNFPDRFSGHQFPNYSSELNVNALLLGDSALYLCASSLVGKRTTNTEAFFGQGTRLTVV.

This chain joins TRBV5-1 and TRBJ2-3; tentative D call: TRBD2 (6 bases). Trimming stripped 4 bases from V and 4 bases from J, with 10 bases between. Germline V CDR1 and CDR2: SGHRS, YFSETQ. This CDR3 spans 13 amino acids. CDR3 nucleotide sequence: TGCGCCAGCAGCACATGGGGGGCAGATACGCAGTATTTT. Translated, it gives CASSTWGADTQYF.

The chain is built from TRBV18 and TRBJ1-1; D is unclear. The CDR3 consists of 14 residues. V was trimmed by 6 bases and J by 0 bases, leaving 11 bases between them. Germline lookup yields CDR1 KGHSH and CDR2 LQKENI. The DNA of the CDR3 is TGTGCCAGCTCCCCTGGGAGGTTGAACACTGAAGCTTTCTTT. It encodes CASSPGRLNTEAFF. The full variable domain, completed using reference TRBV18 and TRBJ1-1, is NAGVMQNPRHLVRRRGQEARLRCSPMKGHSHVYWYRQLPEEGLKFMVYLQKENIIDESGMPKERFSAEFPKEGPSILRIQQVVRGDSAAYFCASSPGRLNTEAFFGQGTRLTVV.

The chain uses TRBV27 and TRBJ1-2; D gene ambiguous. The germline gives CDR1 MNHEY, CDR2 SMNVEV (reference sequence). The CDR3 length is 14 residues. Trimming shortened V by 6 bases and J by 4 bases, and 15 bases separated the two germline ends. This CDR3 reads CASRQISRGYGYTF. The CDR3 nucleotides read TGTGCCAGCAGGCAAATTTCGAGAGGCTATGGCTACACCTTC.

The chain combines TRBV19 with TRBJ2-3, with 9 bases matching TRBD2. Germline CDR1 reads LNHDA; CDR2 reads SQIVND (reference sequence). V trimming: 9 bases; J trimming: 2 bases; junction bases outside the gene matches: 6. This CDR3 contains 14 residues. This CDR3 is CASQAGGHTDTQYF. CDR3 nucleotides: TGTGCCAGCCAAGCGGGGGGCCACACAGATACGCAGTATTTT.

In DNA, the CDR3 is TGTGCCAGCAGTGAAGCGCCGTATGGGGACAGAGTCACAGATACGCAGTATTTT. This gives the protein CASSEAPYGDRVTDTQYF. The chain uses TRBV2 and TRBJ2-3; 7 nucleotides align to TRBD1. The V gene end was trimmed by 0 bases and the J gene end by 2 bases; junction bases not matched to a gene: 11. Germline loops: CDR1 SNHLY, CDR2 FYNNEI. The CDR3 is 18 residues long.

There are many counts of this clone. For the CDR3, the DNA is TGTGCCACCAGTGATGGGAGGACTGAAGCTTTCTTT. It encodes CATSDGRTEAFF. V usage is TRBV24-1 and J usage is TRBJ1-1; no definite D call. V lost 3 bases and J 5 bases, leaving 6 bases between the germline ends. Per the germline V gene, CDR1 is KGHDR and CDR2 is SFDVKD. The CDR3 has 12 residues.

The rearrangement uses TRBV24-1 and TRBJ1-1; 10 bases are shared with TRBD1. V lost 7 bases and J lost 8; bases outside the gene matches: 6. The CDR3 contains 13 residues. Per the germline V gene, CDR1 is KGHDR and CDR2 is SFDVKD. The CDR3 nucleotides read TGTGCCACCAGCTGGGGGACAGGGGAGGAAGCTTTCTTT. Protein product: CATSWGTGEEAFF.

The chain uses TRBV11-2 and TRBJ1-6; 7 bases map to TRBD1. Germline trimming cut 4 bases from V and 4 bases from J; bases unmatched to any gene: 4. CDR1 and CDR2 (germline): SGHAT, FQNNGV. The CDR3 loop spans 15 amino acids. In DNA, the CDR3 is TGTGCCAGCAGCTCGGTGGGACAGTATAATTCACCCCTCCACTTT. Amino acids: CASSSVGQYNSPLHF.

The chain combines TRBV4-3 with TRBJ1-1, with 8 bases identical to TRBD1. The CDR3 contains 14 residues. Germline CDR1 is LGHNA and CDR2 is YSLEER. Trimming removed 2 bases from V and 4 bases from J; junction bases left unmatched: 3. The CDR3 DNA reads as TGCGCCAGCAGCCAACGACAGGGGATCACTGAAGCTTTCTTT. Its protein product is CASSQRQGITEAFF.

The chain carries TRBV19 and TRBJ2-1; 8 nucleotides agree with TRBD1. V lost 4 bases and J lost 10; bases outside the gene matches: 15. Germline values: CDR1 LNHDA, CDR2 SQIVND (reference sequence). The CDR3 has 16 amino acids. The DNA for the CDR3 is TGTGCCAGTAGTACCCGAAAGACAGGGGTGGGATGGGAGCAGTTCTTC. Translating gives CASSTRKTGVGWEQFF.